This T cell receptor beta chain emerged from a study of blood T cells in healthy people across ages. Study-wide findings and caveats: Donor CMV infection status was unknown, possibly confounding age-related changes in expanded clonotypes. Unsorted PBMCs ruled out conclusive naive versus antigen-experienced comparison.

Donors were healthy Caucasian individuals from Russia aged roughly 6 to 90. This clonotype was recorded a few times. Its specificity is unknown. Next came a second PCR, run for about 6 to 12 cycles, which used a sample-barcoded 5' primer along with a J-beta primer mix. TCRdb processed the 5' RACE reads anew with MiXCR; each CDR3 protein has one entry. The profile covers around 580,000 distinct CDR3 sequences, with around half appearing a single time and approximately 25% taken by the ten largest. The CDR3 is 15 amino acids. With 5 bases removed from V and 4 bases from J, the gap between germline ends came to 16 bases. The V gene's germline CDR1 is SGHVS and CDR2 FQNEAQ.

This chain connects TRBV7-8 to TRBJ2-3; tentatively, D is TRBD1 (5 bases). Material for sequencing was blood. The source is a man aged 80 or over in good health. The DNA for the CDR3 is TGTGCCAGCAGCCCCTCCGCAGGGATCCCAGATACGCAGTATTTT. Translation: CASSPSAGIPDTQYF.